The TCR beta chain under discussion was sequenced for a study of T cells after yellow fever vaccination. The CDR3 runs 15 residues. Between the trimmed V and J ends, which lost 4 bases and 2 bases, there was a span of 15 bases. Germline V gene data show CDR1 as SGHNT and CDR2 as YYREEE (reference sequence). A few counts support this clonotype. Using its own MiXCR run on the 5' RACE reads, TCRdb lists one record per CDR3 protein. The sample lists under 550,000 distinct CDR3 sequences; just over 20% were seen once. Specimen: PBMCs, collected roughly 23 days after the first yellow fever vaccination. This TCR came from a man aged 18 to 29 who received the YFV17D yellow fever vaccine. This sequence joins TRBV5-4 and TRBJ1-2; a possible D gene is TRBD1 (5 bases). Here the CDR3 DNA reads TGTGCCAGCAGCCCTAATTGGGACGCCAACTATGGCTACACCTTC. As protein: CASSPNWDANYGYTF.